One and the same sample provided the 10 T cell receptor beta chains below, sequenced in a study of blood T cell repertoires in COVID-19. Assay used: immunoSEQ multiplex PCR; TCRdb lists only in-frame clones, some missing. The data contain 200,000 or so clones, 80% to 90% of them seen just once; the ten biggest clones take up about 4%. The sample was PBMCs or T cells enriched from blood (not recorded which). These receptors were taken from a woman between 25 and 40 years old who had been exposed to COVID-19.

The chain is built from TRBV19 and TRBJ1-1, with a tentative D call TRBD1 (5 bases). V dropped 5 bases and J dropped 10 bases, with 17 bases sitting between them. The CDR3 sequence is 13 residues long. CDR1 and CDR2 from the germline V gene are LNHDA and SQIVND (reference sequence). Here the CDR3 reads CASSDIGREGAFF. In nucleotides, the CDR3 is TGTGCCAGTAGTGATATTGGCAGGGAGGGAGCTTTCTTT. Full variable domain (missing parts from reference TRBV19 and TRBJ1-1): DGGITQSPKYLFRKEGQNVTLSCEQNLNHDAMYWYRQDPGQGLRLIYYSQIVNDFQKGDIAEGYSVSREKKESFPLTVTSAQKNPTAFYLCASSDIGREGAFFGQGTRLTVV.

The chain couples TRBV30 to TRBJ2-2; 15 bases map to TRBD2. Trimming took 2 bases from V and 6 from J; bases not matched to a gene: 4. The V gene's germline CDR1 is GTSNPN and CDR2 SVGIG (reference sequence). The CDR3 length is 16 residues. CDR3 in amino acids: CAWSRTSGRAAGELFF. For the CDR3, the DNA is TGTGCCTGGAGTAGGACTAGCGGGAGGGCCGCCGGGGAGCTGTTTTTT.

The J gene is TRBJ2-3, the V gene TRBV24-1; 14 bases are a match to TRBD2. The CDR3 extends over 18 amino acids. With 4 bases clipped from V and 7 bases from J, the junction kept 12 bases outside the gene matches. Germline V gives CDR1 KGHDR, CDR2 SFDVKD. In nucleotides, the CDR3 is TGTGCCACCAGTGACCCCGGGACTAGCGGGGGAACCACGAATACGCAGTATTTT. Translation: CATSDPGTSGGTTNTQYF.

The chain couples TRBV30 to TRBJ2-7, with 7 positions matching TRBD1. Germline assignment: CDR1 GTSNPN and CDR2 SVGIG (reference sequence). V was pared by 0 bases and J by 3 bases, with 2 bases of the junction left unmatched. CDR3 length: 13 amino acids. In nucleotides, the CDR3 is TGTGCCTGGAGTGTTGACAGGGACTACGAGCAGTACTTC. Protein: CAWSVDRDYEQYF. The full variable domain, its missing parts supplied by reference TRBV30 and TRBJ2-7, is SQTIHQWPATLVQPVGSPLSLECTVEGTSNPNLYWYRQAAGRGLQLLFYSVGIGQISSEVPQNLSASRPQDRQFILSSKKLLLSDSGFYLCAWSVDRDYEQYFGPGTRLTVT.

The chain recombines TRBV3-1 (or the pseudogene TRBV3-2) with TRBJ1-2, with D possibly being TRBD1 (6 bases). There are 16 residues in the CDR3. The germline V gene has CDR1 LGHDT and CDR2 YNNKEL (reference sequence). With 3 bases removed from V and 1 base from J, the gap between germline ends came to 15 bases. CDR3 in amino acids: CASSHFSGESNYGYTF. The CDR3 nucleotides are TGTGCCAGCAGCCATTTTTCAGGGGAGAGTAACTATGGCTACACCTTC.

The chain's CDR3 is CASSYSSETQYF. CDR3 nucleotides: TGTGCCAGCAGTTACTCGAGTGAGACCCAGTACTTC. The chain carries TRBV6-2 or TRBV6-3 and TRBJ2-5; D is undetermined. Germline V gene data show CDR1 as MNHEY and CDR2 as SVGEGT. The V end was cut by 0 bases, the J end by 5 bases, with 4 bases between. The CDR3 totals 12 residues.

CDR3 coding DNA: TGTGCCAGCTCCGCAGGGAACACTGAAGCTTTCTTT. It is translated as CASSAGNTEAFF. The chain links TRBV18 to TRBJ1-1; D call uncertain. The V and J ends lost 6 bases and 1 base respectively, with 6 bases between them. This CDR3 spans 12 amino acids. CDR1 and CDR2 from the germline V gene are KGHSH and LQKENI.

CDR3 coding DNA: TGTGCCAGCAGTTCATCCGGGACAGCTTATCAGCCCCAGCATTTT. The encoded protein is CASSSSGTAYQPQHF. J is TRBJ1-5 and V is TRBV7-2; 7 positions match TRBD1. This CDR3 has 15 amino acids. Looked up from germline, CDR1 is SGHTA and CDR2 is FQGNSA. Trimming cost V 6 bases and J 5 bases; bases outside gene matches: 10.

This clone was observed a handful of times. V and J are TRBV3-1 (or the pseudogene TRBV3-2) and TRBJ1-5, with 8 bases that match TRBD1. Germline V gives CDR1 LGHDT, CDR2 YNNKEL (reference sequence). The length of the CDR3 is 18 residues. V trimming: 0 bases; J trimming: 7 bases; junction bases outside the gene matches: 14. The CDR3 loop reads CASSQEGWGGQGSQPQHF. In nucleotides, the CDR3 is TGTGCCAGCAGCCAAGAAGGTTGGGGCGGACAGGGCAGCCAGCCCCAGCATTTT.

The V and J genes are TRBV10-3 and TRBJ2-7; 11 nucleotides align to TRBD2. The CDR3 runs 13 residues. Unmatched junction bases numbered 4, after V lost 5 bases and J lost 7 bases. Germline V gene sequence: CDR1 ENHRY, CDR2 SYGVKD. CDR3 sequence (DNA): TGTGCCATCAGTACCGGGACTAGCGGTGAGCAGTACTTC. Amino acids: CAISTGTSGEQYF.